This record covers a single TCR beta chain. These data belong to a study of blood T cell repertoires in COVID-19. In the study overall: T cells, B-cell-depleted T cells, or PBMCs provided the cDNA or gDNA that served as material.

Original methodology: The authors estimated nucleated cell counts from reference gene primer amplification. Clones were sequenced by immunoSEQ multiplex PCR, and TCRdb holds only the in-frame ones, with some missing. That table supplies the V and J calls and clone size; D and trimming were determined from the DNA. The table records a few hundred thousand clones, roughly nine tenths of them present only once. The V gene's germline CDR1 is MGHDK and CDR2 SYGVNS. V lost 6 bases and J 0 bases, leaving 9 bases between the germline ends. There are 13 residues in the CDR3. The sequence derives from a young woman who had recovered from COVID-19. Sequencing used PBMCs or T cells enriched from blood (not recorded which). The gene calls are TRBV25-1 and TRBJ2-7, with TRBD1 as a possible D gene (6 bases). The DNA for the CDR3 is TGTGCCAGCAGAGGACAGAGCTCCTACGAGCAGTACTTC. Its translation is CASRGQSSYEQYF.